This note documents a single T cell receptor (beta chain) sequence. Its antigen remains unidentified. Within one base of it there is no much larger clone, and no base qualities were kept. The cohort comprised 550 to 700 healthy bone marrow donors. At the time of sampling, all cohort members were nominally healthy, though unrecorded immune exposures were likely present. The donor was CMV seronegative and was included in the group of a few hundred seronegative cohort members. A peripheral blood sample was provided by each donor, and peripheral blood mononuclear cells were used for TCR beta sequencing. The Qiagen DNeasy Blood Extraction Kit was used to extract genomic DNA from the blood cell samples. The library relied on the immunoSEQ multiplex PCR assay. For the multiplex PCR, a mixture combining 60 forward primers for TCR Vbeta segments and 13 reverse primers for TCR Jbeta segments was used. A multiplex PCR assay on genomic DNA amplified the CDR3 region of rearranged TCR beta genes. The amplified TCR beta libraries were sequenced on the Illumina HiSeq System as 87-base-pair reads. From the authors' description of their analysis: A later analysis tallied approximately 87 million unique TCR beta chains across the 666 repertoires, and approximately 12 million of those chains were shared by two or more donors. A nearest-neighbor algorithm error-corrected the raw reads and collapsed the reads into unique sequences, merging closely related sequences to remove PCR and sequencing errors. CDR3 sequences were aligned to IMGT reference sequences to assign V, D and J gene segments. For a sequence to be retained, at least a six-nucleotide match to both a V gene segment and a J gene segment was required. A rearrangement was called productive if the CDR3 had no stop codons and remained in frame with V and J, and every other rearrangement was called non-productive. Following IMGT convention, CDR3 was defined as the stretch from the second conserved V-encoded cysteine up to the conserved J-encoded phenylalanine. The earlier analysis of approximately 590 of the donors excluded any sequence lacking an unambiguous match to a single V gene segment. An earlier analysis of several hundred of the donors called V segments functional above 56.7% productive rearrangements and segregating when the between-donor standard deviation exceeded 5%. A statistical classification framework was built for diagnosing cytomegalovirus status from the catalog of TCR beta chain sequences. In a later analysis, V and J genes were assigned by comparing TCR nucleotide sequences against IMGT/GENE-DB human TR gene sequences. A later analysis assigned CDR3 sequences and most-parsimonious VDJ recombination scenarios with the TCRdist pipeline. In a later analysis, every TCR beta chain was defined by the combination of its CDR3 amino acid sequence and its V-gene family, and reads without a unique V-gene family were dropped. In a later analysis, fewer than 650 highly shared, low-generation-probability nucleotide sequences were removed to address suspected cross-contamination and a sequencing artifact. A later analysis calculated a clonal expansion index for each public chain from normalized within-repertoire ranks of inferred template counts. In a later analysis, generation probabilities were computed with a VDJ recombination model fitted to out-of-frame rearrangements, and the resulting probabilities were checked against IGoR. In a later analysis, TCR-TCR, TCR-HLA and TCR-CMV co-occurrence was scored with hypergeometric tests, and a repertoire-size bias correction was applied to TCR pairs. False discovery rates were estimated in a later analysis by permuting HLA or CMV assignments 20 times. A later analysis grouped co-occurring TCRs with DBSCAN, adding TCRdist sequence similarity when clustering within HLA-allele-positive subsets. Repertoires with fewer than 30,000 or more than 120,000 public chains, plus five repertoires with anomalous nucleotide sharing, were excluded from co-occurrence clustering. In its TCRdb copy, this immuneACCESS table keeps in-frame sequences only and misses some clones. Where compared with another copy, unresolved V genes explain less than half of these, and the others have no known cause. D and trimming were read from the DNA, whereas the V and J calls and clone size are those reported in that table. In all, the sample holds roughly 160,000 clones, and around 88% of those were seen once. The ten most abundant clones make up 0.65% to 0.9% of the sample.

The data originate from a study of cytomegalovirus exposure and HLA in healthy donors (dated by TCRdb to 2016 to 2017). In terms of the full investigation: An earlier analysis of roughly 610 of the donors reported 276 Gb of sequence data and 90 million to 120 million unique TCR beta sequences obtained from about 179 million T cells. An early release covering roughly 600 HLA-typed donors comprised about 290 gigabases of sequencing data and 65 million to 100 million unique TCR sequences. Of the roughly 400 genotyped donors, around 81% fell in the genetic ancestry cluster associated with self-reported Caucasian donors. The study aimed to test whether signatures of past pathogen exposure could be identified by cataloging public T cell receptors. The study used immunosequencing to profile the T cell repertoires of 666 subjects and linked those repertoires to cytomegalovirus serostatus. A separate validation cohort of more than 100 different subjects was used in addition to the roughly 700-subject first cohort. The study combined high-throughput TCR immunosequencing, statistical association of individual TCRs with disease status, and machine learning to predict cytomegalovirus infection status. To study patterns of TCR occurrence, a later analysis re-analyzed previously published TCR beta repertoires from around 700 donors and added high-resolution HLA genotyping. In the later analysis, no new phenotypic data were used to find candidate immune exposures; instead, reliance was placed on TCR beta sequences and their occurrence across donors. To decide whether each TCR beta V gene segment behaved as functional or pseudogenic, an earlier analysis of 587 of the donors relied on high-throughput TCR beta sequencing. Donor age, sex, ethnicity and CMV serostatus were collected together with the repertoire data. In a later genetic analysis, genome-wide SNP genotypes for about 65% of the roughly 670 donors were used, and that subset was treated as a discovery cohort. All discovery cohort repertoires had been generated on a single sequencing platform. HLA typing included class I and class II loci at four-digit resolution. The number of donors typed differed by locus, with about 629-640 for A, B, C, DRB1 and DQB1, 522 for DQA1, some 570 for DPA1, and over 400 for DPB1. Four or five DR-DQ haplotypes were handled as single units for association and clustering, since linkage in the cohort was strong. On average, roughly 250,000 unique TCR beta nucleotide sequences were sequenced per donor among 350 to 400 genotyped donors of the cohort, with roughly 18% of those sequences being non-productive. Study-level results and caveats: The sequencing pipeline was judged likely to have produced a cluster of highly shared sequence variants as a technical artifact. Immune exposure information for the cohort was limited to CMV serostatus. In a later analysis, HLA-associated TCR beta chains were found to be more clonally expanded and to have lower generation probabilities than equally common non-associated chains. Sequencing depth was assumed to be roughly uniform across donors in the presence/absence analyses, though that assumption may not hold. A further reported finding was that TCR beta sequences accurately predicted the HLA-A and HLA-B alleles for most subjects in the first cohort. This cohort had only TCR beta chains sequenced, and the lack of alpha or paired-chain data limited which features could be detected. A few of the identified cytomegalovirus-associated TCR beta chains were confirmed in vitro to be specific for cytomegalovirus antigens. According to a later analysis, TCR association rates differed among HLA loci, with DRB1 alleles showing the most associated TCRs and HLA-C alleles showing the fewest. In a later analysis, 15,000 to 20,000 TCR beta sequences were associated with specific HLA alleles at a false discovery rate of 0.05. Seventeen rarely observed V segments, including chromosome 9 orphons, were excluded from the earlier analysis of about 610 of the donors because counts were too low. Strong co-occurrence of HLA alleles, especially DR and DQ, made assigning TCR associations to individual alleles difficult. The classifier was reported to diagnose cytomegalovirus status with high specificity and sensitivity in both the original cohort and the validation cohort. Most TCR sequences were seen in very few donors, while some public TCRs were found in many individuals. The authors suggested that the approach could potentially be extended to other disease states and immunological phenotypes. Because some donors lacked HLA typing at each locus, the association tests relied only on the typed subset. In the study, some 160 TCR beta chains were listed as associated with cytomegalovirus. Correlated functional status among segregating V segments might be attributable to linkage disequilibrium, but an unknown experimental factor could not be ruled out. Most CMV-associated TCR beta chains appeared to be HLA-restricted in a later analysis, and the HLA associations seemed to be driven largely by CMV exposure. An earlier analysis of 450 to 750 of the donors showed that most TCR beta V segments appeared in productive rearrangements either about 87% or about 30% of the time, which broadly matched IMGT annotations. A later genetic analysis reported fewer N-insertions in productive TCRs among donors in an Asian-associated ancestry cluster than the roughly 650-donor mean. Several of the top co-occurrence clusters appeared to be linked to parvovirus B19, influenza, CMV and Epstein-Barr virus, according to a later analysis. An association between a missense DCLRE1C variant and V-gene and J-gene trimming of TCR beta chains was found in a later genetic analysis and replicated in an independent cohort.

Material for sequencing was PBMCs. This receptor was identified in a woman aged 25-40 years in good health and CMV-seronegative.

The CDR3 corresponds to CASSLQTGVSGTEQYF. The DNA reads as follows: TGTGCCAGCAGTTTACAGACAGGGGTTAGTGGGACCGAGCAGTACTTC. This chain is built from TRBV27 and TRBJ2-7; 8 of the junction bases match TRBD1. Taken from cysteine to phenylalanine, the CDR3 has 16 residues. Only the CDR3 DNA is retained, 48 bases long and in frame from the first base. Reading the germline V gene (reference sequence) gives CDR1 MNHEY and CDR2 SMNVEV. V is cut back by 2 bases and J by 6 bases, with 12 bases in the junction unmatched.